This T cell receptor beta chain was retrieved from a study of blood T cell repertoires in COVID-19. About the study: The United States, Italy and Spain were the sources of the acute and convalescent COVID-19 samples.

Participants' own reports of clinical history determined their cohort assignment. In the original analysis: It was from reference gene primer amplification that nucleated cell counts were estimated. Measured with immunoSEQ multiplex PCR; TCRdb has only the in-frame clones, and not every one. The D gene and trimming were derived from the DNA, and the V and J assignments and clone size from that table. The sample lists under 300,000 clones; approximately 83% were seen once. CDR1 SGHDN and CDR2 FVKESK come from the germline V gene. This CDR3 has 15 amino acids. The V end was cut by 1 base, the J end by 2 bases, with 12 bases between.

This receptor was taken from a woman between 40 and 50 years old with acute COVID-19. Specimen: PBMCs or T cells enriched from blood (not recorded which). J is TRBJ2-7 and V is TRBV14, with a possible D match to TRBD2 (5 bases). As DNA, the CDR3 is TGTGCCAGCAGCCAAGCTGCCGGGGTTACCTACGAGCAGTACTTC. Residues: CASSQAAGVTYEQYF.